This TCR beta chain was found in a study of T cell responses to AZD1222 COVID-19 vaccine (TCRdb year 2021). Context from the whole study: Because spike-specific TCR depth and breadth did not differ between the two schedules, AZD1222 recipients who got a second dose at roughly 4 weeks were pooled with those who got a second dose at roughly 12 weeks. TCR sequencing was performed for roughly 250 trial participants, of whom around 210 were given two doses of AZD1222 and around 25 were given two doses of MenACWY control vaccine. Trial participants were enrolled by age into subgroups of 18-55, 56-69 and 70-plus years, and approximately 150, 30 and 60 TCR-sequenced participants, respectively, were included in these subgroups.

On the study overall, not on this receptor specifically: The 56-69-year group was small, and its depth increase did not reach significance, likely because of low power. Conclusions about previously exposed vaccinees are limited because only 6 or 7 AZD1222 recipients were SARS-CoV-2 seropositive at baseline. After two AZD1222 doses, spike-specific TCR breadth and depth were significantly higher than at day 0 and than in MenACWY recipients. Because no day 14 peak-response samples were available, repertoires were characterized only after the peak T cell response. Vaccine-associated CD4 TCRs spanned the whole spike protein, with dominant responses in regions 160-218 and 743-854. Participants were mostly white British, with more females than males. The authors suggested clonal diversity may have been underestimated. Nearly half of unique spike-specific TCRs reportedly recognized epitopes outside regions mutated in the B.1.351 and B.1.1.7 variants.

The junction carries 12 bases between V and J, which are trimmed by 4 bases and 4 bases respectively. The germline V gene gives CDR1 as SGHRS and CDR2 as YFSETQ. The CDR3 spans 15 residues, from the cysteine through the phenylalanine. The retained sequence is limited to the CDR3, 45 bases, with the frame set at the first base. As to this clone: The specificity of this receptor is unknown. Per-nucleotide qualities are absent, and no much larger clonotype sits a single base away.

The CDR3 regions of human TCRbeta chains were analyzed by immunosequencing. In the source study's methods: TCRs in the repertoires were matched against a reference library of SARS-CoV-2-specific TCRs that had been generated with the MIRA antigen-specificity platform. Breadth was defined as the fraction of unique TCRs that were SARS-CoV-2-associated. Depth was defined as the fraction of total T cells that were SARS-CoV-2-associated. Using the MIRA data, every spike-specific TCR was mapped to the spike region that the TCR reacted to and assigned to either a CD4 or a CD8 class. Log10-transformed breadth and depth values were compared by one-way ANOVA with Sidak's multiple comparisons tests. TCRdb carries this immuneACCESS record with in-frame sequences only. Its versions omit some clonotypes, under half of them owing to an unresolved V gene in the studies checked, with the rest unexplained. From that table come the V and J calls and clone size; the DNA was used to work out D and trimming. The sample table records 90,000 to 150,000 clones; approximately 89% of these occur just once. The ten largest clones take up about 4.9% of the sample.

Interpreted using the paper, the time point label stands for: baseline before first vaccination. Vaccinee samples came from UK trials COV001 and COV002, including a single-blind randomized controlled phase 2/3 trial of AZD1222 (ChAdOx1 nCoV-19) in healthy adults. Trial participant PBMC samples were collected at day 0 and day 28 after the second dose for TCRbeta chain sequencing. Recombination joined TRBV5-1 with TRBJ2-6, with the D gene uncertain. The sequencing used peripheral blood, collected on day 0 of AZD1222 vaccination. The TCR comes from an adult in good health. The sequenced DNA: TGCGCCAGCAGCCCCCTTGAGGACGGGGCCAACGTCCTGACTTTC. Its protein reads: CASSPLEDGANVLTF. The reference TRBV5-1 and TRBJ2-6 proteins fill in what lies around the CDR3, so the full variable domain reads KAGVTQTPRYLIKTRGQQVTLSCSPISGHRSVSWYQQTPGQGLQFLFEYFSETQRNKGNFPGRFSGRQFSNSRSEMNVSTLELGDSALYLCASSPLEDGANVLTFGAGSRLTVL.